This T cell receptor (beta chain) derives from a study of OX40 agonist ivuxolimab in advanced cancers. Study details: Patients with prior anti-PD-1, anti-PD-L1 or anti-CTLA-4 therapy were eligible; about 41% had some.

Germline assignment: CDR1 SGHTA and CDR2 FQGNSA. After removal of 5 bases from V and 1 base from J, the junction contained 8 bases not matched to a gene. The length of the CDR3 is 16 residues. Assay: immunoSEQ multiplex PCR; the TCRdb copy retains only in-frame clones and omits some. Of 63,000 or so clones in the sample, approximately 80% were seen once. This TCR was sampled from an adult with an advanced solid tumor such as melanoma, head and neck, liver or kidney cancer. The chain is built from TRBV7-2 and TRBJ2-4; 7 bases line up with TRBD1. This material consisted of CD4+ or CD8+ T cells sorted from blood, taken in a trial of the OX40 agonist ivuxolimab. In nucleotides, the CDR3 is TGTGCCAGCAGCCAACAGGACAGGCTGGCCAAAAACATTCAGTACTTC. The encoded protein is CASSQQDRLAKNIQYF.